Following are 26 T cell receptor beta chains from one sample sequenced in a study of T-cell reconstitution after alpha-beta-depleted transplantation in children. Unique molecular identifiers were used in preparing the TCRbeta library. TCRdb re-derived calls from the PCR reads in MiXCR, one entry per CDR3 protein. Of hundreds of thousands of distinct CDR3 sequences in the sample, 16% were seen once. Sequences were derived from PBMCs from the stem cell graft donor, sampled from the stem cell graft. These receptors all stem from a human donor who donated a stem cell graft to a child with acute myeloid leukemia.

This clonotype was detected ten times or more. This chain connects TRBV20-1 to TRBJ1-6; weak D call: TRBD1 (6 bases). V was pared by 6 bases and J by 7 bases, with 13 bases between. The germline V gene has CDR1 DFQATT and CDR2 SNEGSKA (reference sequence). This CDR3 is 13 amino acids long. The CDR3 loop reads CSAEGQGNSPLHF. The CDR3 DNA reads as TGCAGTGCCGAGGGGCAGGGGAATTCACCCCTCCACTTT.

This clonotype was counted between two and nine times. The V and J genes are TRBV12-3 or TRBV12-4 and TRBJ1-4; D is perhaps TRBD1 (5 bases). The germline V and J ends were trimmed by 7 bases and 10 bases, with 13 bases remaining between them. The CDR3 covers 12 residues. CDR3: CASTPRAGKLFF. The CDR3 bases are TGTGCCAGCACCCCCAGGGCTGGAAAACTGTTTTTT.

This clonotype was counted a few times. The chain combines TRBV6-1 with TRBJ2-5; D ambiguous. The length of the CDR3 is 12 residues. Trimming stripped 11 bases from V and 1 base from J, with 11 bases between. The V gene's germline CDR1 is MNHNS and CDR2 SASEGT. CDR3 in DNA: TGTGCCGCCGCTCTTCTCCAAGAGACCCAGTACTTC. It yields the protein CAAALLQETQYF.

This clonotype was picked up many times. The chain employs TRBV12-3 or TRBV12-4 and TRBJ2-1, with TRBD2 identical over 10 bases. CDR3 length equals 15 residues. The ends lost 5 bases at V and 4 bases at J; junction bases unmatched: 5. CDR3 bases: TGTGCCAGCAGTCCACCTAGCGGGGGTTACAATGAGCAGTTCTTC. It yields the protein CASSPPSGGYNEQFF.

The chain uses TRBV5-1 and TRBJ1-4, with D uncertain. Deletions cut 1 base from V and 7 bases from J, with 14 bases between. The CDR3 totals 15 residues. Germline V gives CDR1 SGHRS, CDR2 YFSETQ. The CDR3 is CASSLLVEPSEKLFF. The CDR3 DNA sequence: TGCGCCAGCAGCTTGTTAGTAGAGCCGAGTGAAAAACTGTTTTTT.

This clonotype was counted ten times or more. This sequence joins TRBV20-1 and TRBJ2-5; TRBD1 matches 9 bases. The CDR3 extends over 16 amino acids. CDR1 DFQATT and CDR2 SNEGSKA come from the germline V gene (reference sequence). The ends lost 2 bases at V and 4 bases at J; junction bases unmatched: 11. The chain's CDR3 is CSARHRGRGITETQYF. CDR3 coding DNA: TGCAGTGCTAGACACAGGGGGCGCGGGATTACAGAGACCCAGTACTTC.

Details on this clonotype: A much larger clone differs by one base, so this may be a read error. The chain has TRBV10-3 and TRBJ2-7; D is perhaps TRBD2 (5 bases). V lost 10 bases and J lost 2, with 18 bases in between. Germline CDR1 and CDR2: ENHRY and SYGVKD. The CDR3 covers 14 residues. CDR3 sequence (DNA): TGTGCCACACTAACTCGTAGCGAACCCTACGAGCAGTACTTC. Its protein is CATLTRSEPYEQYF.

This clonotype was seen only a few times. The chain joins TRBV7-2 to TRBJ1-5; no firm D call. The CDR3 runs 16 residues. V lost 5 bases and J 1 base, leaving 15 bases between the germline ends. Germline CDR1 is SGHTA and CDR2 is FQGNSA. The CDR3 sequence is CASSPQGGGSNQPQHF. CDR3 nucleotides: TGTGCCAGCAGCCCCCAAGGCGGAGGGAGCAATCAGCCCCAGCATTTT.

This clonotype has only a few counts. The V and J genes are TRBV7-2 and TRBJ2-6; D might be TRBD1 (5 bases). This CDR3 has 15 amino acids. Germline assignment: CDR1 SGHTA and CDR2 FQGNSA. Trimming stripped 7 bases from V and 4 bases from J, with 14 bases between. The CDR3, as DNA: TGTGCCAGCACCATCCTGGGGCAAGGGGCCAACGTCCTGACTTTC. As protein: CASTILGQGANVLTF.

This clonotype has at least ten counts. This chain links TRBV20-1 with TRBJ2-1, with D maybe TRBD2 (6 bases). Between the trimmed V and J ends, which lost 6 bases and 0 bases, there was a span of 21 bases. Looked up from germline, CDR1 is DFQATT and CDR2 is SNEGSKA (reference sequence). This CDR3 is 17 amino acids long. CDR3 loop: CSAFGSLADSSYNEQFF. Here the CDR3 DNA reads TGCAGTGCCTTTGGATCACTAGCCGACAGCTCCTACAATGAGCAGTTCTTC.

The sample holds a few counts of this clonotype. The CDR3 DNA reads TGTGCCAGCAATCAGGGTACAGATACGCAGTATTTT. It specifies CASNQGTDTQYF. This chain joins TRBV2 and TRBJ2-3, with D possibly matching TRBD1 (5 bases). The germline gives CDR1 SNHLY, CDR2 FYNNEI. V gave up 7 bases and J gave up 3 bases, with 8 bases separating them. The CDR3 length is 12 residues.

This clonotype was seen a handful of times. V is TRBV12-3 or TRBV12-4 and J is TRBJ2-5; TRBD2 matches 9 bases. V lost 1 base and J lost 2; bases outside the gene matches: 8. CDR3 length: 17 amino acids. The CDR3 DNA sequence: TGTGCCAGCAGTTTAGGGATTAGCGGGGGCCTTCAAGAGACCCAGTACTTC. Translation: CASSLGISGGLQETQYF.

V and J are TRBV4-1 and TRBJ2-1, with TRBD2 identical over 13 bases. The CDR3 runs to 16 residues. Germline assignment: CDR1 MGHRA and CDR2 YSYEKL. V was clipped by 3 bases and J by 5 bases; unmatched bases: 4. The CDR3 loop reads CASSHQGLAGNNEQFF. The CDR3 nucleotides are TGCGCCAGCAGCCATCAGGGACTAGCGGGGAACAATGAGCAGTTCTTC.

J is TRBJ2-1 and V is TRBV5-1; D gene ambiguous. The germline CDR1 and CDR2 sequences are SGHRS and YFSETQ. The CDR3 totals 11 residues. Trimming removed 3 bases at V and 7 bases at J, with 5 bases between. CDR3 sequence (DNA): TGCGCCAGCAGCTCCCAGAATGAGCAGTTCTTC. It codes for CASSSQNEQFF. Full variable domain (rest looked up from reference TRBV5-1 and TRBJ2-1): KAGVTQTPRYLIKTRGQQVTLSCSPISGHRSVSWYQQTPGQGLQFLFEYFSETQRNKGNFPGRFSGRQFSNSRSEMNVSTLELGDSALYLCASSSQNEQFFGPGTRLTVL.

Ten or more counts support this clonotype. This sequence joins TRBV12-3 or TRBV12-4 and TRBJ2-1, with a possible D match to TRBD2 (7 bases). V was cut by 3 bases and J by 5 bases, with 11 bases left in between. The CDR3 is 14 amino acids. CDR3 sequence: CASSFAGANNEQFF. The CDR3 bases are TGTGCCAGCAGTTTTGCGGGGGCGAACAATGAGCAGTTCTTC.

This clonotype was counted only a few times. V is TRBV7-6 and J is TRBJ2-7; 10 nucleotides align to TRBD1. Germline trimming cut 5 bases from V and 0 bases from J; bases unmatched to any gene: 7. Per the germline V gene, CDR1 is SGHVS and CDR2 is FNYEAQ. The CDR3 has 16 amino acids. CDR3 loop: CASSTDRTGGSYEQYF. The CDR3 DNA reads TGTGCCAGCAGCACAGACCGGACAGGGGGCTCCTACGAGCAGTACTTC.

The chain joins TRBV20-1 to TRBJ2-2, with 9 bases matching TRBD2. The germline CDR1 and CDR2 sequences are DFQATT and SNEGSKA (reference sequence). The CDR3 sequence is 15 residues long. Trimming cost V 5 bases and J 2 bases; bases outside gene matches: 6. The CDR3 is CSAQRGALNTGELFF. The CDR3 DNA follows: TGCAGTGCTCAGCGGGGGGCCCTAAACACCGGGGAGCTGTTTTTT.

This clonotype was seen at least ten times. V and J are TRBV5-6 and TRBJ2-7, with D unresolved. The CDR3 is 16 residues long. The germline gives CDR1 SGHDT, CDR2 YYEEEE. Trimming shortened V by 0 bases and J by 5 bases, and 18 bases separated the two germline ends. In nucleotides, the CDR3 is TGTGCCAGCAGCTTGGCCGGTGGAAGGGTAGGAAACGAGCAGTACGTC. It specifies CASSLAGGRVGNEQYV.

This clonotype was seen only a few times. The chain has TRBV20-1 and TRBJ2-1; the D gene is possibly TRBD2 (6 bases). This CDR3 spans 13 amino acids. Trimming cost V 1 base and J 7 bases, with 11 bases left between them. Looked up from germline, CDR1 is DFQATT and CDR2 is SNEGSKA (reference sequence). CDR3 bases: TGCAGTGCTAGAGGCCAGACTAGTAATGAGCAGTTCTTC. Translating gives CSARGQTSNEQFF.

The chain combines TRBV7-2 with TRBJ2-5; D unresolved. CDR1 is SGHTA, CDR2 FQGNSA, per germline. The V end was cut by 1 base, the J end by 5 bases, with 11 bases between. The CDR3 extends over 14 amino acids. CDR3 protein: CASSLGGSRETQYF. The CDR3 DNA sequence: TGTGCCAGCAGCTTAGGGGGTAGTCGGGAGACCCAGTACTTC.

The table lists this clonotype with a few counts. The V and J genes are TRBV7-6 and TRBJ2-2; possible D gene TRBD1, 5 bases. The CDR3 contains 14 residues. V was clipped by 5 bases and J by 5 bases, with 12 bases between them. Germline V gene data show CDR1 as SGHVS and CDR2 as FNYEAQ. DNA for the CDR3: TGTGCCAGCAGCGCCCAGGGAAAGACCGGGGAGCTGTTTTTT. It encodes CASSAQGKTGELFF.

This clonotype was picked up a small number of times. The rearrangement joins TRBV29-1 to TRBJ2-3; 10 bases are a match to TRBD2. CDR1 SQVTM and CDR2 ANQGSEA come from the germline V gene. V dropped 6 bases and J dropped 10; count of bases not matched to a gene: 10. This CDR3 is 13 amino acids long. CDR3 bases: TGCAGCGTACGGCTAGCGGGGGCTCTGGCGCAGTATTTT. Its protein product is CSVRLAGALAQYF.

This chain uses TRBV21-1 with TRBJ2-1; the listed D gene, TRBD2, was not tested against the DNA. TRBV21-1 is marked as a pseudogene. CDR3 size: 12 residues. CDR3 loop: CASSKVEGLEIF. The CDR3, as DNA: TGTGCCAGCAGCAAAGTGGAGGGCCTAGAAATCTTC.

Only a few counts were recorded for this clonotype. J is TRBJ2-3 and V is TRBV12-3 or TRBV12-4; tentative D call: TRBD2 (6 bases). The CDR3 loop spans 15 amino acids. V dropped 4 bases and J dropped 4 bases, with 15 bases sitting between them. CDR3 coding DNA: TGTGCCAGCAGTTCTCAACCGGGACTCGCAGATACGCAGTATTTT. This sequence encodes CASSSQPGLADTQYF.

The J gene is TRBJ2-4, the V gene TRBV29-1; D tentatively reads TRBD1 or TRBD2 (5 bases each). The germline CDR1 and CDR2 sequences are SQVTM and ANQGSEA. The CDR3 is made up of 14 amino acids. V was cut by 3 bases and J by 5 bases, with 14 bases left in between. The CDR3 protein is CSVEGVSPENIQYF. CDR3 coding DNA: TGCAGCGTTGAGGGGGTCAGTCCGGAAAACATTCAGTACTTC.

This clonotype has at least ten counts. The rearrangement links TRBV29-1 to TRBJ1-1, with D possibly being TRBD1 (6 bases). The length of the CDR3 is 13 residues. Germline V gene data show CDR1 as SQVTM and CDR2 as ANQGSEA. With 5 bases removed from V and 3 bases from J, the gap between germline ends came to 13 bases. CDR3 DNA sequence: TGCAGCGTTAGAGGGGGGGGTGACACTGAAGCTTTCTTT. Protein: CSVRGGGDTEAFF. Together with reference TRBV29-1 and TRBJ1-1, the CDR3 gives the full variable domain: SAVISQKPSRDICQRGTSLTIQCQVDSQVTMMFWYRQQPGQSLTLIATANQGSEATYESGFVIDKFPISRPNLTFSTLTVSNMSPEDSSIYLCSVRGGGDTEAFFGQGTRLTVV.